The entry below gives a single TCR beta chain sequence along with its context. This record belongs to a study of ipilimumab plus nivolumab after autologous stem cell transplantation. Germline V gene lookup returns CDR1 SGHRS and CDR2 YFSETQ. V lost 0 bases to trimming and J lost 7 bases; unmatched junction nucleotides: 6. The CDR3 sequence is 16 residues long. TCRdb's copy holds only in-frame clones and misses some; the assay was immunoSEQ multiplex PCR. Among around 19,000 clones listed, 81% were seen once. The origin of this receptor is a male donor with diffuse large B-cell lymphoma. Specimen: PBMCs, collected in a trial of ipilimumab plus nivolumab as post-transplant consolidation. This chain joins TRBV5-1 and TRBJ1-6; the match to TRBD1 covers 8 bases. This chain's CDR3 is CASSLEGQAGNSPLHF. The CDR3 region has the DNA TGCGCCAGCAGCTTGGAGGGACAGGCGGGAAATTCACCCCTCCACTTT.